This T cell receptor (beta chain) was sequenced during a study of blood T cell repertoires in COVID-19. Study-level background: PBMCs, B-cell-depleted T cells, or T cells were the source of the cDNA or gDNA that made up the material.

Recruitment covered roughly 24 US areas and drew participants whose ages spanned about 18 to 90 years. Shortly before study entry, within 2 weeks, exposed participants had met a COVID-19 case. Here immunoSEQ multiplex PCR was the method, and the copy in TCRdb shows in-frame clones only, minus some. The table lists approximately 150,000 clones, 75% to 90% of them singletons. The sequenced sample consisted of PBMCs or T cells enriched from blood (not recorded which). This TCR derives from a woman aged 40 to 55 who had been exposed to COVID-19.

The CDR3 loop reads CASSVRGGAYEQYF. Here the CDR3 DNA reads TGTGCCAGCAGCGTAAGAGGGGGCGCCTACGAGCAGTACTTC. This rearrangement joins TRBV11-2 to TRBJ2-7; 7 bases fit TRBD1. The germline V gene encodes CDR1 SGHAT and CDR2 FQNNGV. The CDR3 extends over 14 amino acids. Trimming at V came to 5 bases and at J to 2 bases, leaving 6 bases not matched to a gene.